This TCR beta chain appears in the sequencing data of a study of Ad26.COV2.S vaccination and SARS-CoV-2 variants. Study overall: Administration of Ad26.COV2.S was intramuscular, either once or twice 56 days apart. Study-wide points: It was reported that spike-specific CD8+ and CD4+ T cell responses were substantially broad after vaccination. The TCR breadth and depth analyses may have understated or missed part of the total T cell responses.

The treatment denotes: about 20 received Ad26.COV2.S at low or high dose, single or two shots; roughly five received placebo; per-sample allocation not given. Day 63 after the first vaccine or placebo injection was the time point for sampling. The individual, an adult aged 18-55 years, was a donor in Boston. Remarks on this clone: The antigen is undetermined.

Sequencing used immunoSEQ multiplex PCR; TCRdb keeps in-frame clones, though not all of them. The sample consists of more than 300,000 clones, around 89% of them appearing once. This specimen consisted of peripheral blood, obtained in a trial of Ad26.COV2.S vaccine versus placebo. This receptor was obtained from a person aged 18-60 years who received the Ad26.COV2.S COVID-19 vaccine or a placebo.

For the CDR3, the DNA is TGTGCCAGCAGCTTATCCCTGAACACTGAAGCTTTCTTT. It is translated as CASSLSLNTEAFF. The chain combines TRBV7-2 with TRBJ1-1; D is unclear. V lost 2 bases and J 0 bases, leaving 4 bases between the germline ends. The CDR3 runs to 13 residues. The germline V gene has CDR1 SGHTA and CDR2 FQGNSA.